This TCR beta chain derives from a study of CD8+ T cells in alopecia areata. Across the whole study: Treatment with tofacitinib (6 to 18 months) was followed by 6 months off drug.

Stated treatment: oral pan-JAK inhibitor, 5-10 mg twice daily. RNA was extracted and reverse transcribed into cDNA as the sequencing template. Using immunoSEQ multiplex PCR, the repertoire was profiled, and TCRdb retains in-frame clones only, with some absent. Of about 190,000 clones listed, roughly 60% were seen once; the top ten hold roughly 1.3%. The CDR3 sequence is 17 residues long. The ends lost 3 bases at V and 5 bases at J; junction bases unmatched: 10. Germline CDR1 is MGHRA and CDR2 is YSYEKL. The sequence derives from a human donor with alopecia areata. The source was CD4+ T cells sorted from blood, collected at approximately week 49, from a patient treated with tofacitinib. The chain recombines TRBV4-1 with TRBJ2-1, with 10 nucleotides matching TRBD2. Here the CDR3 DNA reads TGCGCCAGCAGCCAGCCGACCTCTAGCGGGAGAAACAATGAGCAGTTCTTC. Amino acid sequence: CASSQPTSSGRNNEQFF.